What follows is one T cell receptor beta chain and its context. This record belongs to a study of cytomegalovirus exposure and HLA in healthy donors. With 60 Vbeta and 13 Jbeta primers, the PCR was carried out. Assay used: immunoSEQ multiplex PCR; TCRdb lists only in-frame clones, some missing. The sample data list 150,000 to 200,000 clones. The germline V gene has CDR1 SGHKS and CDR2 YYEKEE (reference sequence). V lost 3 bases, J lost 2 bases, and 7 bases stayed unmatched. The CDR3 consists of 15 residues. The TCR sequence derives from a young man in good health and CMV-seronegative. Specimen: PBMCs. The genes are TRBV5-5 and TRBJ2-5, with 7 bases that match TRBD1. The CDR3 spells CASSSQGIAQETQYF. DNA of the CDR3: TGTGCCAGCAGCTCACAGGGGATTGCACAAGAGACCCAGTACTTC. Looking up the rest from reference TRBV5-5 and TRBJ2-5 gives the full variable domain: DAGVTQSPTHLIKTRGQQVTLRCSPISGHKSVSWYQQVLGQGPQFIFQYYEKEERGRGNFPDRFSARQFPNYSSELNVNALLLGDSALYLCASSSQGIAQETQYFGPGTRLLVL.